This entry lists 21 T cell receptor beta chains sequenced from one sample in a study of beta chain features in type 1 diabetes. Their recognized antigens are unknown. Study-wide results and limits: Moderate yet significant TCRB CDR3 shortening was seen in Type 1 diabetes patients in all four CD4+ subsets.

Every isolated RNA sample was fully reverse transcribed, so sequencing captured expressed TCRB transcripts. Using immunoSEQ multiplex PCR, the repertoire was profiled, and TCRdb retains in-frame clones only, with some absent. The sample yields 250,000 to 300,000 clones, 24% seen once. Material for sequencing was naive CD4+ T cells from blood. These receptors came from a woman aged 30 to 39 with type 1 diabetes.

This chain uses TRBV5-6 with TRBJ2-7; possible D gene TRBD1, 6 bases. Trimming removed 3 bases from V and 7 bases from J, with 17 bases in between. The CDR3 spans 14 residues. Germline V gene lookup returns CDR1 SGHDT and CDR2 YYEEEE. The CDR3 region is CASSYDRSLGEQYF. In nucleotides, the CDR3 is TGTGCCAGCAGCTATGACAGGAGCCTGGGGGAGCAGTACTTC.

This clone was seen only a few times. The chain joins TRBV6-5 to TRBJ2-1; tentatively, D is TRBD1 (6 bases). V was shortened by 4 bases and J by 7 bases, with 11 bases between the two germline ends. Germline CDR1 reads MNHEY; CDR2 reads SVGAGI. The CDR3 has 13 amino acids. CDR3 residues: CASSLETGNEQFF. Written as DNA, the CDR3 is TGTGCCAGCAGTTTAGAAACAGGGAATGAGCAGTTCTTC.

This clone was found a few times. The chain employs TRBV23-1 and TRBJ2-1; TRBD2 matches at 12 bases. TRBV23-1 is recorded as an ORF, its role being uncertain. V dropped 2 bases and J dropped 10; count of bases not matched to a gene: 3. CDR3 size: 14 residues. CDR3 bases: TGCGCCAGCAGTCAACTAGCGGGAGGGGAGGAGCAGTTCTTC. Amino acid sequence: CASSQLAGGEEQFF.

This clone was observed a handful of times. CDR3 loop: CASSSTPQGFDEKLFF. In DNA, the CDR3 is TGTGCCAGCAGTTCGACCCCACAGGGGTTTGATGAAAAACTGTTTTTT. This sequence joins TRBV27 and TRBJ1-4; 7 nucleotides agree with TRBD1. CDR1 is MNHEY and CDR2 is SMNVEV in the germline V gene (reference sequence). The CDR3 is 16 amino acids. V gave up 4 bases and J gave up 6 bases; unmatched junction bases: 11.

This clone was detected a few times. The DNA of the CDR3 is TGTGCCAGCAGTAGCCCGGGTATCACAGATACGCAGTATTTT. Translating gives CASSSPGITDTQYF. This sequence joins TRBV28 and TRBJ2-3; D is unresolved. CDR3 size: 14 residues. V lost 5 bases and J lost 2, with 11 bases in between. Looked up from germline, CDR1 is MDHEN and CDR2 is SYDVKM.

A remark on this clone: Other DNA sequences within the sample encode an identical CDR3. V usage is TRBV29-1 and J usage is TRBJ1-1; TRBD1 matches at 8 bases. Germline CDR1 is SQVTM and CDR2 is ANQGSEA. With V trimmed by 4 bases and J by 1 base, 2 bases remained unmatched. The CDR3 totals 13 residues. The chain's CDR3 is CSVGQGRNTEAFF. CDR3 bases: TGCAGCGTTGGACAGGGGAGGAACACTGAAGCTTTCTTT.

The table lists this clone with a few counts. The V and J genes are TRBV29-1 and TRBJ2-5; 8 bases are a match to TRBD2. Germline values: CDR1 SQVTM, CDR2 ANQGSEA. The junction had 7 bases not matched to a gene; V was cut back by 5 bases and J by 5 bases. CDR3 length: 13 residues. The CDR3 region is CSVSSGSEETQYF. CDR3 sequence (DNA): TGCAGCGTTTCCAGCGGGAGTGAGGAGACCCAGTACTTC.

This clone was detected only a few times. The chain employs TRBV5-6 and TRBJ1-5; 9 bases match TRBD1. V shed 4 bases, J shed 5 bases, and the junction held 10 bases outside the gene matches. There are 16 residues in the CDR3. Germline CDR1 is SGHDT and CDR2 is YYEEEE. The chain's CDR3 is CASSGPGTGWDQPQHF. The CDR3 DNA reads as TGTGCCAGCAGCGGACCCGGGACAGGGTGGGATCAGCCCCAGCATTTT. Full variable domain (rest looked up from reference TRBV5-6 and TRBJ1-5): DAGVTQSPTHLIKTRGQQVTLRCSPKSGHDTVSWYQQALGQGPQFIFQYYEEEERQRGNFPDRFSGHQFPNYSSELNVNALLLGDSALYLCASSGPGTGWDQPQHFGDGTRLSIL.

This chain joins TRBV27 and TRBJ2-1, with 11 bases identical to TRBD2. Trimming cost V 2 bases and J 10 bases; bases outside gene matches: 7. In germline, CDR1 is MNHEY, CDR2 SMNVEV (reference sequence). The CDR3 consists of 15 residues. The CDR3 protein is CASSLLAGGTKEQFF. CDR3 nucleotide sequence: TGTGCCAGCAGTTTACTAGCGGGGGGTACAAAGGAGCAGTTCTTC.

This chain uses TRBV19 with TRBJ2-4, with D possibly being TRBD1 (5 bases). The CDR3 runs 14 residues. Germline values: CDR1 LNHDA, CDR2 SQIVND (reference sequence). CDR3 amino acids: CGRWQGGTKNIQYF. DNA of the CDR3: TGTGGCAGGTGGCAGGGTGGTACCAAAAACATTCAGTACTTC.

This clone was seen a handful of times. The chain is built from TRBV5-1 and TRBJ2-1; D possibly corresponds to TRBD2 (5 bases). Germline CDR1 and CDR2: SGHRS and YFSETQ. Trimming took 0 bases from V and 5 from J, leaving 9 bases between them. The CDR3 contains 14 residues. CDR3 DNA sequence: TGCGCCAGCAGCTTGGATGGGCGGGACAATGAGCAGTTCTTC. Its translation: CASSLDGRDNEQFF.

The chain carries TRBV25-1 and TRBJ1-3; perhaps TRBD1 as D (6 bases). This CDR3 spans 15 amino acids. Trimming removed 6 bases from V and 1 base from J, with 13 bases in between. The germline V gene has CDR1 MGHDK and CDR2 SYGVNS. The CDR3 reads CASRPTGSSGNTIYF. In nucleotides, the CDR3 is TGTGCCAGCAGGCCAACAGGGTCTTCTGGAAACACCATATATTTT.

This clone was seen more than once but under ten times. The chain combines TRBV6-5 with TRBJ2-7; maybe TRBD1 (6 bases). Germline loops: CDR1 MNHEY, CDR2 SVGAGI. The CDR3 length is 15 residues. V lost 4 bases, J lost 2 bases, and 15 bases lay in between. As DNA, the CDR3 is TGTGCCAGCAGTTTTCGAGACAGGTGGGCCTACGAGCAGTACTTC. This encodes CASSFRDRWAYEQYF.

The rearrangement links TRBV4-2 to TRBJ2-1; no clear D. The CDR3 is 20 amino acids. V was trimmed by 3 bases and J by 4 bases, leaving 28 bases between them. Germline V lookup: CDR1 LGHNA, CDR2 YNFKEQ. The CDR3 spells CASSHDWRWPEQMRYNEQFF. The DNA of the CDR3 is TGTGCCAGCAGCCATGACTGGCGGTGGCCAGAGCAAATGAGATACAATGAGCAGTTCTTC.

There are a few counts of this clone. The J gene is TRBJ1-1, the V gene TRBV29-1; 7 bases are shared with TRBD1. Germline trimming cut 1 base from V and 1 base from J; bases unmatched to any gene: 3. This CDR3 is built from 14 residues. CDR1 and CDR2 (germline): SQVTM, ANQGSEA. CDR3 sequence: CSVEVNRGNTEAFF. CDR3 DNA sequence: TGCAGCGTTGAAGTGAACAGGGGGAACACTGAAGCTTTCTTT.

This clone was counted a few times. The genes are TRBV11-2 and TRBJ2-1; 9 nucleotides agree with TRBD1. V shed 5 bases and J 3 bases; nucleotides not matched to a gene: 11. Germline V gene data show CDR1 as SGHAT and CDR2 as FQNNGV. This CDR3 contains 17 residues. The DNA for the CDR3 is TGTGCCAGCAGCACAGGGGGCGGGTCCGAAAGCTACAATGAGCAGTTCTTC. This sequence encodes CASSTGGGSESYNEQFF.

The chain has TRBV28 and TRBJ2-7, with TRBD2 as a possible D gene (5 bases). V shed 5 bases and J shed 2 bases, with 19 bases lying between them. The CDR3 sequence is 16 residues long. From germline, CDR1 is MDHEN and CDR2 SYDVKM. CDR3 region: CASSLNYAGATYEQYF. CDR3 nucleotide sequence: TGTGCCAGCAGTCTCAATTACGCGGGTGCAACCTACGAGCAGTACTTC.

The CDR3 loop reads CASSLAPRGNTIYF. Written as DNA, the CDR3 is TGCGCCAGCAGCTTGGCCCCCCGCGGGAACACCATATATTTT. The gene calls are TRBV5-1 and TRBJ1-3; unclear D gene. This CDR3 comprises 14 residues. V was cut by 0 bases and J by 7 bases, with 11 bases left in between. Germline V gene lookup returns CDR1 SGHRS and CDR2 YFSETQ.

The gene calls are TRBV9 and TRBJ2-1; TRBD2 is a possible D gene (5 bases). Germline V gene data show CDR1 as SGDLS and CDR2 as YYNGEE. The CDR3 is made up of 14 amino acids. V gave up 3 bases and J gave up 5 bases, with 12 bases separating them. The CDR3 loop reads CASSDSPGNNEQFF. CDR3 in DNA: TGTGCCAGCAGCGACAGCCCGGGAAACAATGAGCAGTTCTTC.

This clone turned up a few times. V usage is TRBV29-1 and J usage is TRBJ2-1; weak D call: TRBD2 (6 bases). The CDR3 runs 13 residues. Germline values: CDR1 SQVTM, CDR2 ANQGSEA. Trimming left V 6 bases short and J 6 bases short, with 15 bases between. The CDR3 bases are TGCAGCGTACTGACTAGAATCTTCAATGAGCAGTTCTTC. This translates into CSVLTRIFNEQFF.

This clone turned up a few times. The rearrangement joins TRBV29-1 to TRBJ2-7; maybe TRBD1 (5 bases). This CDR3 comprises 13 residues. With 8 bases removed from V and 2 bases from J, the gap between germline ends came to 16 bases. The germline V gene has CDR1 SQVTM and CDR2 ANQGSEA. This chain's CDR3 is CSSRVQGTYEQYF. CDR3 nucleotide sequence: TGCAGCTCCCGAGTGCAGGGCACCTACGAGCAGTACTTC.